The 24 T cell receptor beta chains below come from one sample, sequenced in a study of blood T cell repertoires in COVID-19. Measured with immunoSEQ multiplex PCR; TCRdb has only the in-frame clones, and not every one. This sample has about 41,000 clones, with about four fifths found just once. The sample consisted of peripheral blood. The source of these receptors is a woman aged 80 or older with acute or convalescent COVID-19.

V is TRBV19 and J is TRBJ2-5; D not certain. The CDR3 is 12 residues long. Germline V CDR1 and CDR2: LNHDA, SQIVND (reference sequence). Trimming cost V 8 bases and J 1 base, with 8 bases left between them. The CDR3 sequence: CASSQSQETQYF. The CDR3 bases are TGTGCCAGTTCGCAGTCCCAAGAGACCCAGTACTTC.

J is TRBJ1-6 and V is TRBV3-1 (or the pseudogene TRBV3-2); 9 bases line up with TRBD1. V lost 0 bases to trimming and J lost 9 bases; unmatched junction nucleotides: 6. The germline V gene has CDR1 LGHDT and CDR2 YNNKEL (reference sequence). The CDR3 loop spans 16 amino acids. The CDR3 sequence is CASSQDVGQGVSPLHF. The CDR3 nucleotides read TGTGCCAGCAGCCAAGATGTGGGACAGGGTGTTTCACCCCTCCACTTT.

The DNA for the CDR3 is TGTGCCAGCAGTCACAGGGTAGGAGATCAGCCCCAGCATTTT. It yields the protein CASSHRVGDQPQHF. The V gene is TRBV5-5, the J gene TRBJ1-5, with D maybe TRBD1 (6 bases). From germline, CDR1 is SGHKS and CDR2 YYEKEE (reference sequence). The CDR3 is 14 amino acids. Trimming left V 5 bases short and J 5 bases short, with 14 bases between.

A remark on this clone: The sample holds other DNA sequences that translate to the same CDR3. This sequence joins TRBV11-3 and TRBJ1-4, with a tentative D call TRBD1 (6 bases). This CDR3 has 14 residues. Germline CDR1 reads SGHNT; CDR2 reads YENEEA. V lost 3 bases and J 3 bases, leaving 8 bases between the germline ends. The CDR3 sequence is CASSLGAANEKLFF. Here the CDR3 DNA reads TGTGCCAGCAGCTTGGGGGCGGCTAATGAAAAACTGTTTTTT.

V is TRBV7-6 and J is TRBJ2-1; 10 bases match TRBD1. In germline, CDR1 is SGHVS, CDR2 FNYEAQ. This CDR3 spans 15 amino acids. V was pared by 1 base and J by 9 bases, with 6 bases of the junction left unmatched. The CDR3 sequence: CASSLEGQGVGEQFF. CDR3 sequence (DNA): TGTGCCAGCAGCTTAGAAGGACAGGGGGTAGGTGAGCAGTTCTTC.

The chain is built from TRBV15 and TRBJ1-2; D is undetermined. V was trimmed by 4 bases and J by 4 bases, leaving 13 bases between them. This CDR3 contains 14 residues. Germline V lookup: CDR1 LNHNV, CDR2 YYDKDF (reference sequence). The CDR3 sequence is CATSTEETFYGYTF. CDR3 DNA: TGTGCCACCAGCACAGAAGAAACTTTCTATGGCTACACCTTC.

Here the CDR3 DNA reads TGTGCCAGCAGCTTTGGGAGGGGCCCCTACGAGCAGTACTTC. This codes for CASSFGRGPYEQYF. This rearrangement joins TRBV5-8 to TRBJ2-7; TRBD2 matches 7 bases. Per the germline V gene, CDR1 is SGHTS and CDR2 is YDEGEE. The CDR3 is made up of 14 amino acids. Trimming at V came to 2 bases and at J to 2 bases, leaving 4 bases not matched to a gene. Combining the CDR3 with reference TRBV5-8 and TRBJ2-7 gives the whole variable domain EAGVTQSPTHLIKTRGQQATLRCSPISGHTSVYWYQQALGLGLQFLLWYDEGEERNRGNFPPRFSGRQFPNYSSELNVNALELEDSALYLCASSFGRGPYEQYFGPGTRLTVT.

The rearrangement joins TRBV7-9 to TRBJ1-2, with 8 bases identical to TRBD1. This CDR3 contains 16 residues. V trimming: 1 base; J trimming: 4 bases; junction bases outside the gene matches: 8. Germline CDR1 and CDR2: SEHNR and FQNEAQ (reference sequence). DNA of the CDR3: TGTGCCAGCAGCTTAGGCGGGACAGGATATAGCTATGGCTACACCTTC. As protein: CASSLGGTGYSYGYTF. Looking up the rest from reference TRBV7-9 and TRBJ1-2 gives the full variable domain: DTGVSQNPRHKITKRGQNVTFRCDPISEHNRLYWYRQTLGQGPEFLTYFQNEAQLEKSRLLSDRFSAERPKGSFSTLEIQRTEQGDSAMYLCASSLGGTGYSYGYTFGSGTRLTVV.

The J gene is TRBJ1-4, the V gene TRBV7-2; no clear D gene. V was shortened by 1 base and J by 4 bases, with 7 bases between the two germline ends. Per the germline V gene, CDR1 is SGHTA and CDR2 is FQGNSA. This CDR3 is 14 amino acids long. CDR3 sequence: CASSLGGNNEKLFF. In nucleotides, the CDR3 is TGTGCCAGCAGCTTAGGAGGGAATAATGAAAAACTGTTTTTT. Based on the CDR3 plus reference TRBV7-2 and TRBJ1-4, the full variable domain is GAGVSQSPSNKVTEKGKDVELRCDPISGHTALYWYRQSLGQGLEFLIYFQGNSAPDKSGLPSDRFSAERTGGSVSTLTIQRTQQEDSAVYLCASSLGGNNEKLFFGSGTQLSVL.

The genes are TRBV18 and TRBJ2-1, with TRBD2 matching over 9 bases. V lost 3 bases, J lost 7 bases, and 7 bases stayed unmatched. Germline CDR1 KGHSH, CDR2 LQKENI. There are 15 residues in the CDR3. CDR3 DNA sequence: TGTGCCAGCTCACCGAGTCAGCGGGGGGATAATGAGCAGTTCTTC. Translation: CASSPSQRGDNEQFF.

The V gene is TRBV7-2, the J gene TRBJ2-3, with 12 bases aligning to TRBD2. Germline CDR1 reads SGHTA; CDR2 reads FQGNSA. The CDR3 is made up of 15 amino acids. J was trimmed by 1 base and V by 6 bases; bases with no gene match: 2. The CDR3 sequence: CASSRTSGGTDTQYF. In nucleotides, the CDR3 is TGTGCCAGCAGTCGGACTAGCGGGGGCACAGATACGCAGTATTTT.

This chain joins TRBV4-2 and TRBJ2-5, with a tentative D call TRBD2 (6 bases). Germline V gene data show CDR1 as LGHNA and CDR2 as YNFKEQ. V lost 2 bases and J lost 5, with 15 bases in between. The CDR3 contains 15 residues. The DNA for the CDR3 is TGTGCCAGCAGCCAATTAAGTGGCGGGGCGGAGACCCAGTACTTC. Its translation is CASSQLSGGAETQYF.

This clone appeared once. This chain joins TRBV7-9 and TRBJ1-2; 9 positions match TRBD1. With V trimmed by 1 base and J by 7 bases, 4 bases remained unmatched. The CDR3 has 14 amino acids. Germline V gene sequence: CDR1 SEHNR, CDR2 FQNEAQ (reference sequence). CDR3 residues: CASSLGTGVLGYTF. The CDR3 bases are TGTGCCAGCAGCTTAGGGACAGGGGTCCTTGGCTACACCTTC. Looking up the rest from reference TRBV7-9 and TRBJ1-2 gives the full variable domain: DTGVSQNPRHKITKRGQNVTFRCDPISEHNRLYWYRQTLGQGPEFLTYFQNEAQLEKSRLLSDRFSAERPKGSFSTLEIQRTEQGDSAMYLCASSLGTGVLGYTFGSGTRLTVV.

This clone has a single count. The same CDR3 arises from other DNA sequences in this sample as well. This chain joins TRBV11-3 and TRBJ1-1; no reliable D call. The V and J ends lost 1 base and 4 bases respectively, with 7 bases between them. The germline gives CDR1 SGHNT, CDR2 YENEEA. CDR3 length: 13 amino acids. The CDR3 DNA reads TGTGCCAGCAGCTTAGGGCAGTCCACTGAAGCTTTCTTT. This gives the protein CASSLGQSTEAFF. Full variable domain (outside the CDR3, taken from reference TRBV11-3 and TRBJ1-1): EAGVVQSPRYKIIEKKQPVAFWCNPISGHNTLYWYLQNLGQGPELLIRYENEEAVDDSQLPKDRFSAERLKGVDSTLKIQPAELGDSAVYLCASSLGQSTEAFFGQGTRLTVV.

The V call is TRBV10-3, the J call TRBJ1-2, with 8 bases aligning to TRBD1. CDR1 is ENHRY and CDR2 is SYGVKD in the germline V gene. V was pared by 6 bases and J by 6 bases, with 9 bases of the junction left unmatched. The CDR3 has 14 amino acids. The CDR3 loop is CAIRPRGDRNGYTF. In nucleotides, the CDR3 is TGTGCCATCAGGCCCCGGGGGGACAGGAATGGCTACACCTTC.

The chain combines TRBV2 with TRBJ2-3; 10 bases align to TRBD2. The CDR3 spans 15 residues. Looked up from germline, CDR1 is SNHLY and CDR2 is FYNNEI. J was trimmed by 5 bases and V by 7 bases; bases with no gene match: 9. The CDR3 DNA follows: TGTGCCAGCACTAGTCTAGCGGGGGCGGTAGATACGCAGTATTTT. This sequence encodes CASTSLAGAVDTQYF.

The chain uses TRBV18 and TRBJ2-1; D is perhaps TRBD1 (5 bases). CDR1 KGHSH and CDR2 LQKENI come from the germline V gene. CDR3 length equals 15 residues. Between the trimmed V and J ends, which lost 3 bases and 0 bases, there was a span of 9 bases. The CDR3 DNA is TGTGCCAGCTCACCGGGGCCCAGCTCCTACAATGAGCAGTTCTTC. It specifies CASSPGPSSYNEQFF.

J is TRBJ2-7 and V is TRBV5-6; TRBD2 might be the D (5 bases). V lost 4 bases and J 3 bases, leaving 11 bases between the germline ends. Per the germline V gene, CDR1 is SGHDT and CDR2 is YYEEEE. CDR3 size: 13 residues. CDR3 in DNA: TGTGCCAGCAGCCTTCGGGGTTACTACGAGCAGTACTTC. Translating gives CASSLRGYYEQYF.

This clone has a single count. The chain uses TRBV19 and TRBJ2-2; 8 bases line up with TRBD2. This CDR3 has 15 residues. Looked up from germline, CDR1 is LNHDA and CDR2 is SQIVND (reference sequence). Trimming took 10 bases from V and 1 from J; bases not matched to a gene: 8. The CDR3 here is CATNRAGENTGELFF. In nucleotides, the CDR3 is TGTGCCACTAATCGAGCGGGGGAGAACACCGGGGAGCTGTTTTTT.

This chain joins TRBV6-4 and TRBJ1-5; 7 nucleotides match TRBD1. Germline trimming cut 10 bases from V and 7 bases from J; bases unmatched to any gene: 4. In germline, CDR1 is MRHNA, CDR2 SNTAGT. This CDR3 spans 11 amino acids. In nucleotides, the CDR3 is TGTGCCATCCCAGGGGGACAGCCCCAGCATTTT. It yields the protein CAIPGGQPQHF.

The V and J genes are TRBV6-6 and TRBJ2-7; the match to TRBD2 covers 7 bases. V lost 5 bases and J lost 6; bases outside the gene matches: 10. This CDR3 spans 14 amino acids. The germline gives CDR1 MNHNY, CDR2 SVGAGI (reference sequence). The CDR3 reads CASSGGSGAVEQYF. In DNA form, the CDR3 reads TGTGCCAGCAGTGGGGGGAGCGGGGCCGTCGAGCAGTACTTC.

This sequence joins TRBV19 and TRBJ1-5, with 8 positions matching TRBD1. This CDR3 has 16 residues. Unmatched junction bases numbered 8, after V lost 5 bases and J lost 2 bases. CDR1 is LNHDA, CDR2 SQIVND, per germline (reference sequence). CDR3 coding DNA: TGTGCCAGTAGTGCGCAACCGGGACAGGGCAATCAGCCCCAGCATTTT. Translated: CASSAQPGQGNQPQHF.

This clone was picked up a small number of times. The chain has TRBV7-8 and TRBJ2-3; 7 bases line up with TRBD2. The V gene end was trimmed by 1 base and the J gene end by 0 bases; junction bases not matched to a gene: 4. The germline CDR1 and CDR2 sequences are SGHVS and FQNEAQ. CDR3 length: 16 residues. The CDR3 reads CASSLVTSQSTDTQYF. The CDR3 nucleotides read TGTGCCAGCAGCTTAGTGACTAGCCAAAGCACAGATACGCAGTATTTT.

This chain uses TRBV12-3 or TRBV12-4 with TRBJ1-6, with 9 bases aligning to TRBD1. The CDR3 is 12 residues long. V dropped 4 bases and J dropped 12; count of bases not matched to a gene: 1. The chain's CDR3 is CASSSTGGPLHF. In nucleotides, the CDR3 is TGTGCCAGCAGTTCGACAGGGGGACCCCTCCACTTT.